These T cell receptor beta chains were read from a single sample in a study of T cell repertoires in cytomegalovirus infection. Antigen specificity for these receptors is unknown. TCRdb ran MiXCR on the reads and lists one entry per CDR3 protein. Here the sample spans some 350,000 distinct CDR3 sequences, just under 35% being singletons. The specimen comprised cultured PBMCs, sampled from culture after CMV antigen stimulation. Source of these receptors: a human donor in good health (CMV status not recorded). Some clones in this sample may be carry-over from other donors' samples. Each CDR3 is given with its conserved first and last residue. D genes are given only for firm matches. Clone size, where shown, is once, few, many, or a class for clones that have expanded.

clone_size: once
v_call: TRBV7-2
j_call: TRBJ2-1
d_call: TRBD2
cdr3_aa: CASSLAGTSGSHEQFF
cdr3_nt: TGTGCCAGCAGCTTAGCTGGTACTAGCGGGAGCCATGAGCAGTTCTTC

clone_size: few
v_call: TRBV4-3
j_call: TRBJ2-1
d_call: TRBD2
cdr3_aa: CASRQIAGGDYNEQFF
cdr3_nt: TGCGCCAGCAGACAGATAGCGGGAGGGGATTACAATGAGCAGTTCTTC

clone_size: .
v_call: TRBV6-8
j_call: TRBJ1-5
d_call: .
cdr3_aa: CASSPGPFQPQHF
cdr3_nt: TGTGCCAGCAGCCCCGGGCCATTTCAGCCCCAGCATTTT

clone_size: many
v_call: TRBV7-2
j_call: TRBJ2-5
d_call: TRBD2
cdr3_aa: CASSGLAGGGGQETQYF
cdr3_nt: TGTGCCAGCAGCGGACTAGCGGGAGGCGGCGGCCAAGAGACCCAGTACTTC

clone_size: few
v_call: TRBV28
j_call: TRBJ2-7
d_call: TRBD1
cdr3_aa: CASSFPLGDSSYEQYF
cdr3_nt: TGTGCCAGCAGTTTTCCACTGGGGGACAGCTCCTACGAGCAGTACTTC

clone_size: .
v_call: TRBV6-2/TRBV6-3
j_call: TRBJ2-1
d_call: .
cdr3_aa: CASSFTRNVVAAYNEQFF
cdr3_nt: TGTGCCAGCAGTTTCACGCGAAATGTGGTAGCGGCCTACAATGAGCAGTTCTTC

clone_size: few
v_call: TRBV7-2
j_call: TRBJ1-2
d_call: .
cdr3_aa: CASSLIVFYGYTF
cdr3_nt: TGTGCCAGCAGCTTAATTGTTTTTTATGGCTACACCTTC

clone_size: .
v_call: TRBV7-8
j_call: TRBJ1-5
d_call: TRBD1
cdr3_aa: CASSPRTGWNGQPQHF
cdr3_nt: TGTGCCAGCAGCCCGCGGACAGGGTGGAATGGACAGCCCCAGCATTTT

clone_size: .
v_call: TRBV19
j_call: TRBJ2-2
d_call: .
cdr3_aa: CASSIQDWTGELFF
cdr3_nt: TGTGCCAGTAGTATACAGGATTGGACCGGGGAGCTGTTTTTT

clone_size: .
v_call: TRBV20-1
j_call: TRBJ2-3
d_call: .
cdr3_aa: CSALARRGGADTQYF
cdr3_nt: TGCAGTGCATTAGCTCGGCGGGGTGGGGCAGATACGCAGTATTTT

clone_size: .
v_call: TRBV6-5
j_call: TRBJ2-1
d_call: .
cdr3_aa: CASSRTAGAEQFF
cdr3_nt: TGTGCCAGCAGCCGAACCGCAGGTGCTGAGCAGTTCTTC

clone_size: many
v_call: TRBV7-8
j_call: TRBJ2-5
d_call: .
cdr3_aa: CASSLIDGGRRETQYF
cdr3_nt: TGTGCCAGCAGCTTAATCGACGGAGGCCGCCGGGAGACCCAGTACTTC

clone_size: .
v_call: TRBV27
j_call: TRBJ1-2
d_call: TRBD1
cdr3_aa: CASSLRQGNNYGYTF
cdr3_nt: TGTGCCAGCAGTCTCAGACAGGGGAATAACTATGGCTACACCTTC

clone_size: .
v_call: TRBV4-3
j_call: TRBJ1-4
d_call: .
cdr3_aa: CASSQAAGAGREKLFF
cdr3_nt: TGCGCCAGCAGCCAAGCCGCAGGGGCTGGGCGGGAAAAACTGTTTTTT

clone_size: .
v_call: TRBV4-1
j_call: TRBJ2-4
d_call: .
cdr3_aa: CASSQLDLLPLAKNIQYF
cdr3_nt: TGCGCCAGCAGCCAGCTGGACCTCTTACCTTTAGCCAAAAACATTCAGTACTTC

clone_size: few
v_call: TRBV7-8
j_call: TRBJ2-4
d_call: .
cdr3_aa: CASSLDWPSQNIQYF
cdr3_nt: TGTGCCAGCAGCTTAGACTGGCCCAGTCAAAACATTCAGTACTTC

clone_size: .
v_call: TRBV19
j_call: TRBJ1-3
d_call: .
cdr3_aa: CASSMVVAGNTIYF
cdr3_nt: TGTGCCAGTAGTATGGTGGTCGCTGGAAACACCATATATTTT

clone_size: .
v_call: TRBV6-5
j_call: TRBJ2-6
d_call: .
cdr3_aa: CASSRTGANVLTF
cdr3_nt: TGTGCCAGCAGTCGGACCGGGGCCAACGTCCTGACTTTC

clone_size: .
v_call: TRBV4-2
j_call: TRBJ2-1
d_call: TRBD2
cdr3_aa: CASSQDDLAGVYNEQFF
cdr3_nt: TGTGCCAGCAGCCAAGATGATCTAGCGGGAGTCTACAATGAGCAGTTCTTC

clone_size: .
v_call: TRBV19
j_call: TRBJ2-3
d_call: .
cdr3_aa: CASSVLAASTDTQYF
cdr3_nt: TGTGCCAGTAGTGTCCTTGCGGCTAGCACAGATACGCAGTATTTT

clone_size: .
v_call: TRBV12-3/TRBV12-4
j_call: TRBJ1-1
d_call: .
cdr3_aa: CASSWNGPRNTEAFF
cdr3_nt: TGTGCCAGCAGTTGGAATGGACCCCGTAACACTGAAGCTTTCTTT

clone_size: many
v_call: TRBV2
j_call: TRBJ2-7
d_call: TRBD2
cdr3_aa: CASKTPGGYEQYF
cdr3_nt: TGTGCCAGCAAGACCCCGGGGGGGTACGAGCAGTACTTC

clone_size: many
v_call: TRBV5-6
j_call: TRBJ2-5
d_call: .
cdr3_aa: CASSPAQREETQYF
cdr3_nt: TGTGCCAGCAGCCCCGCGCAGCGGGAAGAGACCCAGTACTTC

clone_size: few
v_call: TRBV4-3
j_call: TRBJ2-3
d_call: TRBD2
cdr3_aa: CASSQVPSSGGYTDTQYF
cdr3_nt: TGCGCCAGCAGCCAAGTTCCCTCTAGCGGGGGATACACAGATACGCAGTATTTT

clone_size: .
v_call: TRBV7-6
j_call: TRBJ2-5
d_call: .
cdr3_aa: CASSTNIFQETQYF
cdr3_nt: TGTGCCAGCAGCACGAATATTTTCCAAGAGACCCAGTACTTC

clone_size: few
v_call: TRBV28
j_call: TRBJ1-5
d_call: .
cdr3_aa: CASSFRGPQPQHF
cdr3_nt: TGTGCCAGCAGTTTTCGGGGGCCTCAGCCCCAGCATTTT

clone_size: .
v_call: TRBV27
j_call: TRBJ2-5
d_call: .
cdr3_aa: CASSGVRDTKETQYF
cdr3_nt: TGTGCCAGCAGTGGAGTACGGGACACAAAAGAGACCCAGTACTTC

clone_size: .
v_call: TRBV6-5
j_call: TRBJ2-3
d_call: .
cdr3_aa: CASSLANTQYF
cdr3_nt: TGTGCCAGCAGTTTAGCGAATACGCAGTATTTT

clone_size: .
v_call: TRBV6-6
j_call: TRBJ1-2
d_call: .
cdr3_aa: CASSYPGPSYGYTF
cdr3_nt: TGTGCCAGCAGTTACCCGGGCCCTAGCTATGGCTACACCTTC

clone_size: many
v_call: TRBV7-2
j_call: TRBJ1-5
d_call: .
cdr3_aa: CASSLAWGSDQPQHF
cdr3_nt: TGTGCCAGCAGCTTAGCATGGGGTTCTGATCAGCCCCAGCATTTT

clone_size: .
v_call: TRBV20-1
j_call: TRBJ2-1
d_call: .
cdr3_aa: CSAKGNEQFF
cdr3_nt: TGCAGTGCTAAAGGCAATGAGCAGTTCTTC